This T cell receptor beta chain was sequenced for a study of shared clonotypes between healthy human individuals. Sequencing was performed with immunoSEQ multiplex PCR; in TCRdb, only in-frame clones are kept and a portion is missing. Here the sample spans 2 million to 2.5 million clones, 93% being singletons. Germline V CDR1 and CDR2: SQVTM, ANQGSEA. The CDR3 is 16 residues long. With 5 bases clipped from V and 7 bases from J, the junction kept 12 bases outside the gene matches. Material for sequencing was naive CD4+ T cells from PBMCs. The sample's subset: CD45RA+ positively selected. The sequence was collected from a man aged 18 to 29 in good health. Some clones in this sample may be carry-over from other donors' samples. The V and J genes are TRBV29-1 and TRBJ2-1; 12 positions agree with TRBD2. CDR3: CSVPRTRLAGVNEQFF. The CDR3, as DNA: TGCAGCGTTCCCCGTACCCGACTAGCGGGAGTGAATGAGCAGTTCTTC.